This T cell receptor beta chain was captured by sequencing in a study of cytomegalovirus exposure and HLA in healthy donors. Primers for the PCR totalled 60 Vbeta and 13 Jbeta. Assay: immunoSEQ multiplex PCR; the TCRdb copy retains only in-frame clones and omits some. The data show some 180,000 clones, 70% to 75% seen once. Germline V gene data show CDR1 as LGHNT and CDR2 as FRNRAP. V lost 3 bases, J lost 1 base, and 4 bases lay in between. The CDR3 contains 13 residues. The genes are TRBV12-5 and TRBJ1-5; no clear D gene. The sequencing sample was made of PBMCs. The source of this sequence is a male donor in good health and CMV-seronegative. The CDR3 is CASGLESNQPQHF. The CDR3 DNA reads TGTGCTAGTGGTTTAGAGAGCAATCAGCCCCAGCATTTT.